The clone carrying this T cell receptor beta chain was counted a few times. This sample was taken from a study of blood T cell repertoires in COVID-19. Across the study: Acute and convalescent COVID-19 samples came from the United States, Italy and Spain. PBMCs, B-cell-depleted T cells, or T cells provided the cDNA or gDNA that made up the material.

The V gene end was trimmed by 10 bases and the J gene end by 7 bases; junction bases not matched to a gene: 10. The germline CDR1 and CDR2 sequences are MNHEY and SMNVEV (reference sequence). The CDR3 totals 13 residues. As originally analysed: Reference gene primer amplification gave nucleated cell count estimates. Data came from immunoSEQ multiplex PCR; TCRdb stores just in-frame clones and leaves some out. V, J and clone size derive from that table, while D and trimming were established from the DNA sequence. Of 150,000 or so clones in the sample, roughly 77% are singletons; the top ten hold approximately 10%.

This receptor was obtained from a human donor in a cohort sampled during active COVID-19. The sample comprised peripheral blood. The chain uses TRBV27 and TRBJ2-1, with 7 bases that match TRBD2. DNA for the CDR3: TGTGCCACCACGGGGGAGGGCAGGAATGAGCAGTTCTTC. Amino acid sequence: CATTGEGRNEQFF.